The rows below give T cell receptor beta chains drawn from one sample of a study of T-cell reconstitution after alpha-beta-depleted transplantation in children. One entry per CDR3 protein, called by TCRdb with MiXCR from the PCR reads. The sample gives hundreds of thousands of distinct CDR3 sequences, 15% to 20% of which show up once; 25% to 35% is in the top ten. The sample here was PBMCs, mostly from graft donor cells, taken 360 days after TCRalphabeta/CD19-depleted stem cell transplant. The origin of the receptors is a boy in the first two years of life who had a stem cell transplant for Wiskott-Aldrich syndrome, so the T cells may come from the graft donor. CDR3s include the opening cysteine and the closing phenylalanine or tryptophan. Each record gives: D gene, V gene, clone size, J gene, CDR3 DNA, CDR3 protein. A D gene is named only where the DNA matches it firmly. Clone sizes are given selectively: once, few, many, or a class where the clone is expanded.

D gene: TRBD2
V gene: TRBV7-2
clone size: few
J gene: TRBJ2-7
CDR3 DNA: TGTGCCAGCAGCCCCCGACTAGCGGGGAAGGGGTACGAGCAGTACTTC
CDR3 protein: CASSPRLAGKGYEQYF

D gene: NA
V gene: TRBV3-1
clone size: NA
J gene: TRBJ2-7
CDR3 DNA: TGTGCCAGCAGCCAGTCGGAAGGCTGGAAGACCTACGAGCAGTACTTC
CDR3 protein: CASSQSEGWKTYEQYF

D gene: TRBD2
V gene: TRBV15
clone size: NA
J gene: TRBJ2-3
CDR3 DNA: TGTGCCACCAGCTATTCCCGGGGAGCGGGGGGACTCACAGATACGCAGTATTTT
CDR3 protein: CATSYSRGAGGLTDTQYF

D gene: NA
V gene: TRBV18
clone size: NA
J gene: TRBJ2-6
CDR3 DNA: TGTGCCAGCTCACAACCCCCTTATCAAGTCCTGACTTTC
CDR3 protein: CASSQPPYQVLTF

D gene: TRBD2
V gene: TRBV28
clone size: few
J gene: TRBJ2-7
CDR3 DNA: TGTGCCAGCAGCTCTTTGACTAGCGGGGGCTCGAGGAAGGTCGAGCAGTACTTC
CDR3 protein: CASSSLTSGGSRKVEQYF

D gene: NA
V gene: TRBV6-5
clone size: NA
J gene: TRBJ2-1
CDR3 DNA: TGTGCCAGCAGTTTGAGGGGTAGGAACAATGAGCAGTTCTTC
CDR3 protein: CASSLRGRNNEQFF

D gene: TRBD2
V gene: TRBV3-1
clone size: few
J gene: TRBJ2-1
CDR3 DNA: TGTGCCAGCAGCCAATTAGCGGGATACAATGAGCAGTTCTTC
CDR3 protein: CASSQLAGYNEQFF

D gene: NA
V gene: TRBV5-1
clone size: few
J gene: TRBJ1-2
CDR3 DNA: TGCGCCAGCAGCCCGGCAGAAAATGGCTACACCTTC
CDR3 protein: CASSPAENGYTF

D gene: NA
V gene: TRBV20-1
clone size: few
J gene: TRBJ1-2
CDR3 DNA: TGCAGTGCGGGCAGGGCTGGCTACACCTTC
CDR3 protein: CSAGRAGYTF

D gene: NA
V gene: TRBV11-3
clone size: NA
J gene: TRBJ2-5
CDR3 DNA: TGTGCCAGCAGCTCACGAGAAAGGAGTTTAGAGACCCAGTACTTC
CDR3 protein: CASSSRERSLETQYF

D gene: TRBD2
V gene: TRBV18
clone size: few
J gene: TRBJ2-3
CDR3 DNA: TGTGCCAGCTCACCAGGACTAGCGGTCACAGATACGCAGTATTTT
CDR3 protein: CASSPGLAVTDTQYF

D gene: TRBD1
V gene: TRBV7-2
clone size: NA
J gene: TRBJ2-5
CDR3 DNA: TGTGCCAGCAGCTTAGTTGCCCGGACAGGGCACAACTTC
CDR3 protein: CASSLVARTGHNF

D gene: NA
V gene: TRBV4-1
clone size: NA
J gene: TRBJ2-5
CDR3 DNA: TGCGCCAGCAGCCAAGGTCACAGTCAAGAGACCCAGTACTTC
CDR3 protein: CASSQGHSQETQYF

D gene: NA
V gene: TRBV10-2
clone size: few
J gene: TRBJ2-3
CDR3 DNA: TGCGCCAGCATCCGACAGGGCACAGATACGCAGTATTTT
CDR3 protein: CASIRQGTDTQYF

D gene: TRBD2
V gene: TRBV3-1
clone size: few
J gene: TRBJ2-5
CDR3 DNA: TGTGCCAGCAGCCACCGACTAGCGGGGGTACAAGAGACCCAGTACTTC
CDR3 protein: CASSHRLAGVQETQYF

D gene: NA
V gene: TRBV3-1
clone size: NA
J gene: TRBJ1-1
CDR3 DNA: TGTGCCAGCAGCTTCCCAAGGATGAACACTGAAGCTTTCTTT
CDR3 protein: CASSFPRMNTEAFF

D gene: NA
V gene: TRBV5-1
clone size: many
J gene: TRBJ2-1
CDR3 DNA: TGCGCCAGCAGCTTAGAGCCCGTAGGCGAGCAGTTCTTC
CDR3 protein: CASSLEPVGEQFF